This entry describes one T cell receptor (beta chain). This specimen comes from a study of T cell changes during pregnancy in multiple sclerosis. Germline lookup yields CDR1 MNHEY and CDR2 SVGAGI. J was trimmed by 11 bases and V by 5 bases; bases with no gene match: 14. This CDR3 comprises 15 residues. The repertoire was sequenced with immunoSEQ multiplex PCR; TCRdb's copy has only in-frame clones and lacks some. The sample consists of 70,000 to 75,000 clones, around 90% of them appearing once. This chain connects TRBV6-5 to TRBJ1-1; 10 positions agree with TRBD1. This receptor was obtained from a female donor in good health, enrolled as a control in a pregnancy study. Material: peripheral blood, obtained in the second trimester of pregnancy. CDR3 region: CASSRSTGGEQVAFF. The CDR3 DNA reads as TGTGCCAGCAGTAGATCGACAGGGGGCGAGCAAGTTGCTTTCTTT.